This T cell receptor (beta chain) originates from a study of T-cell memory formation after mild COVID-19. This clonotype was seen at least ten times. TCRdb analysed the 5' RACE reads with MiXCR anew, one entry per CDR3 protein. The repertoire has about 110,000 distinct CDR3 sequences, roughly a sixth of them found once; the top ten carry around 5.1%. V was trimmed by 4 bases and J by 5 bases, leaving 5 bases between them. Germline loops: CDR1 SGHVS, CDR2 FQNEAQ. The CDR3 contains 12 residues. Sequencing used PBMCs or a T cell subset sorted from them (not recorded which). The sequence came from a man aged 18 to 30 who had mild COVID-19 (a few samples of this study predate the infection). Cell type and time point are not known. V and J are TRBV7-8 and TRBJ2-2; unclear D gene. CDR3 in amino acids: CASSSDTGELFF. CDR3 sequence (DNA): TGTGCCAGCAGCTCAGATACCGGGGAGCTGTTTTTT.